One and the same sample provided the 15 T cell receptor beta chains below, sequenced in a study of chemoradiotherapy in HPV16-positive cancers. The repertoire was sequenced with immunoSEQ multiplex PCR; TCRdb's copy has only in-frame clones and lacks some. The table includes 30,000 to 40,000 clones, 89% detected once. The sequencing used blood, collected from a patient who underwent chemoradiotherapy. The receptor set was obtained from a human donor with HPV-associated anogenital cancer.

This clone was observed a single time. The gene calls are TRBV2 and TRBJ2-3; 9 bases map to TRBD1. The CDR3 covers 15 residues. Germline lookup yields CDR1 SNHLY and CDR2 FYNNEI. With 8 bases clipped from V and 1 base from J, the junction kept 7 bases outside the gene matches. The CDR3, as DNA: TGTGCCAGCTCCGTGGGGGACAGGGGCACAGATACGCAGTATTTT. Its translation is CASSVGDRGTDTQYF.

This chain connects TRBV19 to TRBJ1-1; TRBD1 is a possible D gene (6 bases). Germline V CDR1 and CDR2: LNHDA, SQIVND (reference sequence). The CDR3 has 14 residues. The V and J ends lost 6 bases and 11 bases respectively, with 22 bases between them. This CDR3 is CASRPTGIDLYAFF. In nucleotides, the CDR3 is TGTGCCAGTAGACCCACAGGGATTGACTTATACGCTTTCTTT.

The chain uses TRBV7-9 and TRBJ1-2, with D unresolved. Germline V gene lookup returns CDR1 SEHNR and CDR2 FQNEAQ (reference sequence). The ends were cut back, 1 base at V and 4 bases at J, with 13 bases in the middle. The CDR3 has 15 residues. CDR3 sequence (DNA): TGTGCCAGCAGCTTAGTCTCCCCTTGGGGCTATGGCTACACCTTC. It is translated as CASSLVSPWGYGYTF.

The gene calls are TRBV9 and TRBJ2-5; 8 bases align to TRBD2. The V and J ends lost 4 bases and 2 bases, in that order; junction bases with no gene match: 16. This CDR3 spans 18 amino acids. From germline, CDR1 is SGDLS and CDR2 YYNGEE. The CDR3 nucleotides are TGTGCCAGCAGCCCCCGGTCGAGGGCTAGCGGGTCTCAAGAGACCCAGTACTTC. Encoded protein: CASSPRSRASGSQETQYF.

The rearrangement uses TRBV7-6 and TRBJ2-6; D is undetermined. Deletions cut 1 base from V and 0 bases from J, with 7 bases between. CDR1 is SGHVS and CDR2 is FNYEAQ in the germline V gene. This CDR3 region has 16 residues. The CDR3: CASSLVAASGANVLTF. Here the CDR3 DNA reads TGTGCCAGCAGCTTAGTTGCAGCCTCTGGGGCCAACGTCCTGACTTTC.

V and J are TRBV7-7 and TRBJ2-1, with a possible D match to TRBD1 (6 bases). The V and J ends lost 6 bases and 9 bases respectively, with 15 bases between them. Germline V lookup: CDR1 SSHAT, CDR2 FNYEAQ (reference sequence). The CDR3 covers 13 residues. The DNA of the CDR3 is TGTGCCAGCAGGCGACAGGCTAATAGTGAGCAGTTCTTC. Protein sequence: CASRRQANSEQFF.

This chain uses TRBV6-1 with TRBJ2-5; D is undetermined. Trimming pared 10 bases from V and 2 bases from J, leaving 5 bases between. Germline V lookup: CDR1 MNHNS, CDR2 SASEGT. There are 10 residues in the CDR3. The CDR3 DNA is TGTGCCACCCAACAAGAGACCCAGTACTTC. Translated: CATQQETQYF.

The chain is built from TRBV2 and TRBJ2-5; 8 bases are a match to TRBD1. The CDR3 contains 14 residues. V lost 8 bases to trimming and J lost 4 bases; unmatched junction nucleotides: 9. The germline V gene has CDR1 SNHLY and CDR2 FYNNEI. The CDR3 bases are TGTGCCAGCCAACAGGGGGGCAAGGGAGAGACCCAGTACTTC. Translating gives CASQQGGKGETQYF.

This clone came up once. The V gene is TRBV29-1, the J gene TRBJ1-3; D gene unclear. Looked up from germline, CDR1 is SQVTM and CDR2 is ANQGSEA. The CDR3 contains 14 residues. The V end was cut by 2 bases, the J end by 0 bases, with 8 bases between. The CDR3 sequence: CSVELTLSGNTIYF. The CDR3 bases are TGCAGCGTTGAATTGACCCTCTCTGGAAACACCATATATTTT.

Worth noting for this clone: The junction departs from germline at one end; a sequencing error may be responsible. The rearrangement joins TRBV5-4 to TRBJ2-7, with 9 bases fitting TRBD1. CDR3 length: 14 residues. Germline CDR1 is SGHNT and CDR2 is YYREEE (reference sequence). The CDR3 loop reads CASSLDRGLTARDF. CDR3 in DNA: TGTGCCAGCAGCTTGGACAGGGGGCTTACGGCACGGGACTTC.

In its sample, this clone was seen a few times. The J gene is TRBJ2-2, the V gene TRBV10-2, with D tentatively TRBD1 or TRBD2 (5 bases each). Germline V gives CDR1 WSHSY, CDR2 SAAADI. V was cut by 1 base and J by 6 bases, with 12 bases left in between. CDR3 length: 15 amino acids. Here the CDR3 DNA reads TGCGCCAGCAGTGAGTTCTCCCTGGGACCCGGGGAGCTGTTTTTT. Encoded protein: CASSEFSLGPGELFF.

The chain links TRBV9 to TRBJ1-1; D unresolved. The length of the CDR3 is 13 residues. Germline lookup yields CDR1 SGDLS and CDR2 YYNGEE. The V gene lost 0 bases and the J gene lost 0 bases, with 3 bases spanning the gap. CDR3 sequence (DNA): TGTGCCAGCAGCGTAGGAATGAACACTGAAGCTTTCTTT. Protein sequence: CASSVGMNTEAFF.

The chain joins TRBV7-5 to TRBJ2-5; the table assigns TRBD1, which was not confirmed against the DNA. The better agreement between TRBJ2-7 and the DNA end casts doubt on the J call. TRBV7-5 is a documented pseudogene. The CDR3 has 17 residues. The CDR3 sequence: CARSARDRRLEDYEQYF. The CDR3 DNA reads as TGTGCCAGAAGCGCCCGGGACAGGCGGCTGGAGGACTACGAGCAGTACTTC.

This clone is a singleton in its sample. The chain employs TRBV7-9 and TRBJ1-1; D unclear. This CDR3 contains 15 residues. Germline CDR1 reads SEHNR; CDR2 reads FQNEAQ (reference sequence). V was trimmed by 1 base and J by 1 base, leaving 10 bases between them. CDR3 sequence: CASSLGTFENTEAFF. The CDR3 region has the DNA TGTGCCAGCAGCTTAGGGACTTTCGAGAACACTGAAGCTTTCTTT.

The chain links TRBV7-9 to TRBJ2-3; D possibly corresponds to TRBD1 (6 bases). Trimming stripped 4 bases from V and 2 bases from J, with 16 bases between. CDR3 size: 16 residues. Germline-derived CDR1 and CDR2 are SEHNR and FQNEAQ (reference sequence). The CDR3 DNA follows: TGTGCCAGCAGCTCCGACAGGCAGGGTTACACAGATACGCAGTATTTT. The encoded protein is CASSSDRQGYTDTQYF. Full variable domain (rest looked up from reference TRBV7-9 and TRBJ2-3): DTGVSQNPRHKITKRGQNVTFRCDPISEHNRLYWYRQTLGQGPEFLTYFQNEAQLEKSRLLSDRFSAERPKGSFSTLEIQRTEQGDSAMYLCASSSDRQGYTDTQYFGPGTRLTVL.